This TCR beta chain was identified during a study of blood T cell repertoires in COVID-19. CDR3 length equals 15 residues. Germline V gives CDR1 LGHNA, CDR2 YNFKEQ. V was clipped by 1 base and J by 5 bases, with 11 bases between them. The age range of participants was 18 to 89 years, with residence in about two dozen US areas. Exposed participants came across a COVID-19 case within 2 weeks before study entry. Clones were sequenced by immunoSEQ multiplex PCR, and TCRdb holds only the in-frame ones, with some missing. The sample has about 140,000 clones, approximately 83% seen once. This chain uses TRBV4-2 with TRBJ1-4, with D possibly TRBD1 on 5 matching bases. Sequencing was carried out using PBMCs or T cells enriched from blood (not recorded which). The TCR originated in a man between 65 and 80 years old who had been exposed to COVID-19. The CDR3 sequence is CASSQGGTGNEKLFF. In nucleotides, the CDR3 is TGTGCCAGCAGCCAAGGGGGGACTGGGAATGAAAAACTGTTTTTT.